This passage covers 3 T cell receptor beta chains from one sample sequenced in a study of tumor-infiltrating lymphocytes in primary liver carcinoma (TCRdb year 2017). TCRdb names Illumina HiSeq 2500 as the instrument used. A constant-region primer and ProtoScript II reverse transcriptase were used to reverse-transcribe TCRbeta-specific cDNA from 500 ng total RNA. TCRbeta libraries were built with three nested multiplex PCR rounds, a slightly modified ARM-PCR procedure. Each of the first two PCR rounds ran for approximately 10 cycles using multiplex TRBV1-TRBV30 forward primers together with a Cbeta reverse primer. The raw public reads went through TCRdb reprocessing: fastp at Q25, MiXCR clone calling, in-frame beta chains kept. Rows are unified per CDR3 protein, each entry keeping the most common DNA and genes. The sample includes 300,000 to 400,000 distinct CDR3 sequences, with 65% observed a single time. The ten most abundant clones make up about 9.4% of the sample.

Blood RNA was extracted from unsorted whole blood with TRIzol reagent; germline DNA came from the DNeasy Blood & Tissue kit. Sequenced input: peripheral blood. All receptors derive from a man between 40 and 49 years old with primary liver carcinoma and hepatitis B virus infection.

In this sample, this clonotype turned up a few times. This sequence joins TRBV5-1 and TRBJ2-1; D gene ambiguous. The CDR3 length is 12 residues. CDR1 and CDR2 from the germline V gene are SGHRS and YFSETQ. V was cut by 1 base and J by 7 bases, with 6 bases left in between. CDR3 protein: CASSLLENEQFF. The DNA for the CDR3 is TGCGCCAGCAGCTTGTTAGAGAATGAGCAGTTCTTC.

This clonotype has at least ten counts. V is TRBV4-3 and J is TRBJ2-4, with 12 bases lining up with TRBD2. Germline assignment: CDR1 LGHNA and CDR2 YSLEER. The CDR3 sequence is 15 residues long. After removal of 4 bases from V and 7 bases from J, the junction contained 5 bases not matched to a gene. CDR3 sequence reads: CASSLETSGSNIQYF. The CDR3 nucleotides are TGCGCCAGCAGCCTGGAGACTAGCGGGAGTAACATTCAGTACTTC.

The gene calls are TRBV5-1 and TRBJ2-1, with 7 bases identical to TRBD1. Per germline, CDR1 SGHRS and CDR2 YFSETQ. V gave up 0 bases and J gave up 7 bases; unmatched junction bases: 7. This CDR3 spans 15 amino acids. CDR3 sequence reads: CASSLGVGGLNEQFF. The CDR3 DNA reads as TGCGCCAGCAGCTTGGGGGTAGGGGGCTTGAATGAGCAGTTCTTC.